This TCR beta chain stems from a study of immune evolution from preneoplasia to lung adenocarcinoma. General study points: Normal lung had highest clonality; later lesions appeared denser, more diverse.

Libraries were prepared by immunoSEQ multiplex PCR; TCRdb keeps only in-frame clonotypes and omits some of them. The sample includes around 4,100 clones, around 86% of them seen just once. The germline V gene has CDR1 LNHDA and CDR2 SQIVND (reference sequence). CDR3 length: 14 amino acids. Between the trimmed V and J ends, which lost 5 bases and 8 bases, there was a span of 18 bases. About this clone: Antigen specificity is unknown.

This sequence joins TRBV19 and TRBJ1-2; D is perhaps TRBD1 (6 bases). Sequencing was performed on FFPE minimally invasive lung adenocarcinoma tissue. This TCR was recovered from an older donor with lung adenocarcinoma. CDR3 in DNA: TGTGCCAGTAGTCTGCGACAGGAACCGGGGGGCTACACCTTC. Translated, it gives CASSLRQEPGGYTF.